The 27 T cell receptor beta chains below come from one sample, sequenced in a study of Ad26.COV2.S vaccination and SARS-CoV-2 variants. The protocol was immunoSEQ multiplex PCR, while the TCRdb copy is restricted to in-frame clones and leaves out a portion. This sample has 150,000 to 200,000 clones, with around 88% found just once. The material was peripheral blood, obtained after recovery from COVID-19. Receptors originate from a human donor who had recovered from COVID-19.

The V call is TRBV25-1, the J call TRBJ2-5, with a tentative D call TRBD1 (6 bases). This CDR3 comprises 15 residues. Trimming shortened V by 6 bases and J by 1 base, and 15 bases separated the two germline ends. The germline CDR1 and CDR2 sequences are MGHDK and SYGVNS. The chain's CDR3 is CASRDSPGSQETQYF. CDR3 nucleotide sequence: TGTGCCAGCAGGGACAGCCCTGGATCCCAAGAGACCCAGTACTTC.

The chain links TRBV18 to TRBJ1-1, with D perhaps matching TRBD1 (6 bases). The CDR3 is made up of 14 amino acids. Germline V gives CDR1 KGHSH, CDR2 LQKENI. V was cut by 6 bases and J by 1 base, with 12 bases left in between. CDR3 sequence (DNA): TGTGCCAGCTCGCCAGGACAGCCGAACACTGAAGCTTTCTTT. Its translation: CASSPGQPNTEAFF.

This clone was seen only once. The rearrangement links TRBV7-9 to TRBJ2-2; TRBD2 agrees at 8 bases. The CDR3 sequence is 16 residues long. CDR1 and CDR2 from the germline V gene are SEHNR and FQNEAQ (reference sequence). J gave up 8 bases and V 5 bases, and 13 bases lay outside the gene matches. The CDR3 coding sequence is TGTGCCAGCAGCCTTCCCAGCGGGAGAATGTCGGGGGAGCTGTTTTTT. Its translation is CASSLPSGRMSGELFF.

The sample holds a few counts of this clone. The J gene is TRBJ1-6, the V gene TRBV28, with a weak D call TRBD1 (5 bases). CDR3 length: 15 amino acids. The ends were cut back, 6 bases at V and 7 bases at J, with 16 bases in the middle. Germline CDR1 reads MDHEN; CDR2 reads SYDVKM. The CDR3 nucleotides read TGTGCCAGCAGCAAGGGGCGCACCCCGAATTCACCCCTCCACTTT. Protein product: CASSKGRTPNSPLHF.

Worth noting for this clone: This same CDR3 is encoded by further DNA sequences in the sample. The chain has TRBV9 and TRBJ1-2; no reliable D call. The CDR3 loop spans 14 amino acids. V lost 0 bases and J 4 bases, leaving 10 bases between the germline ends. From germline, CDR1 is SGDLS and CDR2 YYNGEE. The CDR3 nucleotides read TGTGCCAGCAGCGTAGGGGATTCTAGCTATGGCTACACCTTC. Protein: CASSVGDSSYGYTF. Looking up the rest from reference TRBV9 and TRBJ1-2 gives the full variable domain: DSGVTQTPKHLITATGQRVTLRCSPRSGDLSVYWYQQSLDQGLQFLIQYYNGEERAKGNILERFSAQQFPDLHSELNLSSLELGDSALYFCASSVGDSSYGYTFGSGTRLTVV.

This clone appeared once. This sequence joins TRBV4-1 and TRBJ2-7; unclear D gene. The CDR3 runs 15 residues. V was clipped by 4 bases and J by 0 bases, with 13 bases between them. From germline, CDR1 is MGHRA and CDR2 YSYEKL. CDR3 nucleotide sequence: TGCGCCAGCAGCCGAGCCCTAACGGACTCCTACGAGCAGTACTTC. Translated: CASSRALTDSYEQYF.

In its sample, this clone was seen once. This chain connects TRBV9 to TRBJ2-1, with 10 bases that match TRBD2. The V segment lost 0 bases and the J segment 9 bases; nucleotides outside the gene matches: 12. The length of the CDR3 is 17 residues. Per germline, CDR1 SGDLS and CDR2 YYNGEE. CDR3 sequence reads: CASSVGTLAGEGSEQFF. CDR3 sequence (DNA): TGTGCCAGCAGCGTAGGTACCCTAGCGGGAGAGGGTAGTGAGCAGTTCTTC. Based on the CDR3 plus reference TRBV9 and TRBJ2-1, the full variable domain is DSGVTQTPKHLITATGQRVTLRCSPRSGDLSVYWYQQSLDQGLQFLIQYYNGEERAKGNILERFSAQQFPDLHSELNLSSLELGDSALYFCASSVGTLAGEGSEQFFGPGTRLTVL.

This chain uses TRBV5-1 with TRBJ2-5, with TRBD2 matching over 11 bases. CDR1 is SGHRS and CDR2 is YFSETQ in the germline V gene. The CDR3 extends over 15 amino acids. The ends lost 2 bases at V and 1 base at J; junction bases unmatched: 1. The CDR3 bases are TGCGCCAGCAGCTTTGGACTAGCGGGCCAAGAGACCCAGTACTTC. This encodes CASSFGLAGQETQYF.

The V and J genes are TRBV7-8 and TRBJ2-7; D not certain. Germline V lookup: CDR1 SGHVS, CDR2 FQNEAQ. The V gene lost 3 bases and the J gene lost 0 bases, with 6 bases spanning the gap. The CDR3 spans 13 residues. The CDR3 nucleotides read TGTGCCAGCAGCTTCGGCGGCTCCTACGAGCAGTACTTC. It yields the protein CASSFGGSYEQYF.

This rearrangement joins TRBV5-1 to TRBJ2-1, with unresolved D. CDR1 and CDR2 (germline): SGHRS, YFSETQ. V was shortened by 1 base and J by 8 bases, with 13 bases between the two germline ends. The CDR3 consists of 14 residues. The CDR3, as DNA: TGCGCCAGCAGCTTGTCGGCTAGGGTGTATGAGCAGTTCTTC. It yields the protein CASSLSARVYEQFF. Looking up the rest from reference TRBV5-1 and TRBJ2-1 gives the full variable domain: KAGVTQTPRYLIKTRGQQVTLSCSPISGHRSVSWYQQTPGQGLQFLFEYFSETQRNKGNFPGRFSGRQFSNSRSEMNVSTLELGDSALYLCASSLSARVYEQFFGPGTRLTVL.

The rearrangement links TRBV3-1 (or the pseudogene TRBV3-2) to TRBJ2-3; 8 nucleotides align to TRBD2. V shed 2 bases and J 1 base; nucleotides not matched to a gene: 14. The CDR3 contains 19 residues. Germline CDR1 and CDR2: LGHDT and YNNKEL (reference sequence). The CDR3 DNA follows: TGTGCCAGCAGCCAATTCCTACTCTCGGGGGGGCGACGCACAGATACGCAGTATTTT. Amino acid sequence: CASSQFLLSGGRRTDTQYF.

Note on this clone: At one end the junction does not follow the germline gene, possibly because of a read error. Other nucleotide sequences in the sample specify the same CDR3. This sequence joins TRBV6-1 and TRBJ1-4; D gene ambiguous. The CDR3 loop spans 16 amino acids. Germline values: CDR1 MNHNS, CDR2 SASEGT. CDR3 coding DNA: TGCGCCAGCAGTGAAAACCAGCCTGCAACTAATGAAAAACTGTTTTTT. Protein: CASSENQPATNEKLFF.

The chain employs TRBV3-1 (or the pseudogene TRBV3-2) and TRBJ1-1; tentative D call: TRBD1 (6 bases). The germline V gene encodes CDR1 LGHDT and CDR2 YNNKEL (reference sequence). The V end was cut by 11 bases, the J end by 2 bases, with 12 bases between. CDR3 length: 12 residues. DNA for the CDR3: TGTGCCTGCCGGGGGGCCAACACTGAAGCTTTCTTT. Protein product: CACRGANTEAFF.

The genes are TRBV11-3 and TRBJ2-7, with TRBD1 matching over 7 bases. With 5 bases clipped from V and 5 bases from J, the junction kept 9 bases outside the gene matches. CDR1 SGHNT and CDR2 YENEEA come from the germline V gene. The CDR3 totals 14 residues. CDR3 residues: CASSLDRESNEQYF. The CDR3 DNA reads TGTGCCAGCAGCCTTGACAGGGAGAGCAACGAGCAGTACTTC.

V gene TRBV7-9 combines with J gene TRBJ2-3; TRBD2 is a possible D gene (6 bases). Trimming stripped 1 base from V and 0 bases from J, with 11 bases between. Germline CDR1 is SEHNR and CDR2 is FQNEAQ (reference sequence). This CDR3 spans 16 amino acids. CDR3 sequence: CASSLVGGVSTDTQYF. The CDR3 coding sequence is TGTGCCAGCAGCTTAGTGGGCGGGGTGAGCACAGATACGCAGTATTTT. The full variable domain, with the rest looked up from reference TRBV7-9 and TRBJ2-3, is DTGVSQNPRHKITKRGQNVTFRCDPISEHNRLYWYRQTLGQGPEFLTYFQNEAQLEKSRLLSDRFSAERPKGSFSTLEIQRTEQGDSAMYLCASSLVGGVSTDTQYFGPGTRLTVL.

This clone was found a few times. The chain employs TRBV18 and TRBJ2-1; no definite D call. The CDR3 spans 12 residues. Trimming took off 0 bases at V and 7 bases at J, with 4 bases between the two ends. The germline V gene encodes CDR1 KGHSH and CDR2 LQKENI. CDR3 sequence (DNA): TGTGCCAGCTCACCACCTTTAAATGAGCAGTTCTTC. Protein product: CASSPPLNEQFF.

This clone was recorded once. The V and J genes are TRBV3-1 (or the pseudogene TRBV3-2) and TRBJ2-1; the match to TRBD1 covers 9 bases. CDR3 length: 16 amino acids. Germline V gene lookup returns CDR1 LGHDT and CDR2 YNNKEL (reference sequence). The trim removed 4 bases at V and 5 bases at J, leaving 9 bases unmatched. The CDR3: CASSLLGQGGNNEQFF. The CDR3 coding sequence is TGTGCCAGCAGCCTGCTGGGACAGGGAGGGAACAATGAGCAGTTCTTC.

The J gene is TRBJ1-4, the V gene TRBV28; D gene unclear. Germline V gives CDR1 MDHEN, CDR2 SYDVKM. V lost 3 bases and J 5 bases, leaving 13 bases between the germline ends. This CDR3 has 15 amino acids. The CDR3, as DNA: TGTGCCAGCAGTTTTTTTGGGGTCGGGAATGAAAAACTGTTTTTT. Translated, it gives CASSFFGVGNEKLFF.

The chain combines TRBV3-1 (or the pseudogene TRBV3-2) with TRBJ2-3, with D possibly called TRBD1 or TRBD2 (5 bases each). CDR3 size: 15 residues. V gave up 8 bases and J gave up 1 base, with 16 bases separating them. Germline V CDR1 and CDR2: LGHDT, YNNKEL (reference sequence). CDR3 loop: CASAQGAWGTDTQYF. CDR3 sequence (DNA): TGTGCCAGCGCCCAGGGAGCGTGGGGCACAGATACGCAGTATTTT.

Turning to this clone: One end of the junction does not line up with germline, which may come from a read error. The genes are TRBV24-1 and TRBJ1-5; D call uncertain. Germline CDR1 reads KGHDR; CDR2 reads SFDVKD. The CDR3 is 13 residues long. The CDR3 DNA is TGTGCCACCAGTGATAGTGGGAATCGGCCCCAGCATTTT. Translation gives CATSDSGNRPQHF.

The CDR3 reads CASSLERTNQPQHF. Here the CDR3 DNA reads TGTGCCAGCAGCTTGGAGCGGACCAATCAGCCCCAGCATTTT. This chain uses TRBV5-6 with TRBJ1-5; D remains unclear. Per the germline V gene, CDR1 is SGHDT and CDR2 is YYEEEE. Trimming pared 0 bases from V and 3 bases from J, leaving 7 bases between. The length of the CDR3 is 14 residues.

V usage is TRBV10-3 and J usage is TRBJ2-2; a possible D gene is TRBD2 (6 bases). Germline V gene sequence: CDR1 ENHRY, CDR2 SYGVKD. V lost 0 bases and J 5 bases, leaving 13 bases between the germline ends. This CDR3 has 16 amino acids. CDR3 in DNA: TGTGCCATCAGTGAGTCGAGGGGACTGACGACCGGGGAGCTGTTTTTT. Amino acid sequence: CAISESRGLTTGELFF.

In its sample, this clone was seen once. The chain joins TRBV6-5 to TRBJ1-1; D is undetermined. The germline V gene has CDR1 MNHEY and CDR2 SVGAGI. Trimming shortened V by 7 bases and J by 0 bases, and 12 bases separated the two germline ends. CDR3 length equals 14 residues. The CDR3, as DNA: TGTGCCAGCACCCGGGCGGGTTTGAACACTGAAGCTTTCTTT. It codes for CASTRAGLNTEAFF.

The chain has TRBV10-3 and TRBJ1-5; 7 bases fit TRBD1. CDR1 and CDR2 (germline): ENHRY, SYGVKD. Trimming cost V 2 bases and J 6 bases; bases outside gene matches: 4. The CDR3 length is 14 residues. The CDR3 loop is CAISETGVSQPQHF. For the CDR3, the DNA is TGTGCCATCAGTGAGACAGGGGTAAGTCAGCCCCAGCATTTT.

This chain connects TRBV19 to TRBJ1-2, with D hard to call. This CDR3 spans 13 amino acids. The germline V gene encodes CDR1 LNHDA and CDR2 SQIVND (reference sequence). V lost 7 bases to trimming and J lost 14 bases, with 23 bases between them. The CDR3 coding sequence is TGTGCCAGTACCCAAAGCCTCGCCCTAGGGTGGACCTTC. Translated, it gives CASTQSLALGWTF.

The genes are TRBV15 and TRBJ2-7; D may be TRBD2 (6 bases). V lost 3 bases to trimming and J lost 1 base, with 13 bases between them. Germline loops: CDR1 LNHNV, CDR2 YYDKDF (reference sequence). CDR3 length: 15 residues. The CDR3, as DNA: TGTGCCACCAGCAGCGGGATAGCGGTGTCCTACGAGCAGTACTTC. Amino acids: CATSSGIAVSYEQYF.

The chain couples TRBV6-5 to TRBJ2-7; D could derive from TRBD1 or TRBD2 (5 bases each). V dropped 5 bases and J dropped 4 bases, with 9 bases sitting between them. The germline CDR1 and CDR2 sequences are MNHEY and SVGAGI. This CDR3 is built from 12 residues. The CDR3 here is CASSRGVYEQYF. DNA for the CDR3: TGTGCCAGCAGTCGAGGGGTGTACGAGCAGTACTTC.